Listed below are T cell receptor beta chains from one sample, sequenced in a study of tissue T cells after allogeneic stem cell transplantation. Libraries were prepared by immunoSEQ multiplex PCR; TCRdb keeps only in-frame clonotypes and omits some of them. The top ten hold roughly 3.8% of the sample, which has roughly 42,000 clones, just under 95% seen once. The material was blood, obtained before transplantation. The receptors originated from a woman aged 35-70 years who later had graft-versus-host disease after an allogeneic stem cell transplant. Each CDR3 is given without its conserved first and last residue. Fields, in order: V gene, CDR3 protein.

TRBV6-6,ASSLLGGYEQY
TRBV11-2,ASSSRPSRAN
TRBV2,ASSEIGGQTNQPQH
TRBV11-2,ASSLGQGGEGYT
TRBV5-1,ASSLGANYGYT
TRBV3-1/TRBV3-2,ASSSTYEQY
TRBV28,ASSFRWGLAGDPEQF
TRBV19,ASSPNRPGQGSGANVLT
TRBV7-2,ASSSPGGVVAASYNEQF
TRBV9,ASSVENTGELF
TRBV3-1/TRBV3-2,ASSPRTRETQY
TRBV2,ASKGDVGEKLF
TRBV11-2,ASSLNRGPTGELF
TRBV11-2,ASSPLGPASGNTIY
TRBV7-9,ASSLFVLRSPFSYEQY
TRBV3-1/TRBV3-2,ASSRTGDEQY
TRBV6-2/TRBV6-3,ASSYLEMGEQY
TRBV6-5,ASSYSTTVNTEAF
TRBV20-1,SASNNRDRISNGYT
TRBV4-3,ASSQDGRETQY
TRBV3-1/TRBV3-2,ASSLDRTRVYEQF
TRBV4-3,ASSQARHNEQF
TRBV5-6,ASSLSSFGEQY
TRBV5-1,ASSGDLGAAYEQY
TRBV5-1,ASLDFSTDTQY
TRBV7-9,ASSLAVPGGELF
TRBV27,ASSSPLGADTQY
TRBV4-3,ASSPGTSVQETQY
TRBV25-1,ASSENLPGTGELF
TRBV19,ASSIGTSGTYTDTQY
TRBV10-2,ASSDSGSARYEQY
TRBV2,ASSEVPGLAGPLDIQY
TRBV7-8,ASSLGHQLAKNIQY